In this sample, the clone carrying this T cell receptor beta chain turned up many times. Germline loops: CDR1 SGHTA, CDR2 FQGNSA. The CDR3 has 15 residues. Between the trimmed V and J ends, which lost 5 bases and 4 bases, there was a span of 18 bases. TCRdb passed the RT-PCR reads through MiXCR, listing each CDR3 protein once. The profile covers fewer than 800,000 distinct CDR3 sequences, with approximately 15% appearing a single time and about 3.6% taken by the ten largest. This chain connects TRBV7-2 to TRBJ2-7, with D possibly matching TRBD2 (6 bases). Sequenced: memory CD4+ T cells from blood. The TCR was taken from a female donor in good health, serving as a healthy control. The CDR3: CASSPSWSGEYEQYF. DNA of the CDR3: TGTGCCAGCAGCCCAAGCTGGTCGGGAGAGTACGAGCAGTACTTC.